A single sample is the source of the 29 T cell receptor beta chains below, sequenced in a study of T cell responses to AZD1222 COVID-19 vaccine. This table comes from immunoSEQ multiplex PCR, and its TCRdb copy is limited to in-frame clones, with some not included. This table holds under 170,000 clones, over 75% found once. The specimen comprised peripheral blood, sampled 28 days after the second AZD1222 dose. These receptors came from an adult who received the AZD1222 COVID-19 vaccine.

V usage is TRBV27 and J usage is TRBJ2-7; 10 bases align to TRBD2. J was trimmed by 1 base and V by 5 bases; bases with no gene match: 8. Germline values: CDR1 MNHEY, CDR2 SMNVEV (reference sequence). CDR3 length equals 16 residues. The CDR3 coding sequence is TGTGCCAGCAGTATCCTTTCTAGCGGGGGATCCTACGAGCAGTACTTC. Protein sequence: CASSILSSGGSYEQYF.

This clone is a singleton in its sample. This chain connects TRBV5-1 to TRBJ1-1; 7 bases line up with TRBD1. Trimming cost V 3 bases and J 0 bases; bases outside gene matches: 11. The V gene's germline CDR1 is SGHRS and CDR2 YFSETQ. CDR3 size: 17 residues. CDR3 residues: CASSSTLQGSLNTEAFF. In nucleotides, the CDR3 is TGCGCCAGCAGCTCGACCCTACAGGGGTCCCTGAACACTGAAGCTTTCTTT.

In DNA form, the CDR3 reads TGTGCCAGCAGCTTCCCGGGACTAGCGGGATGGTTCTACGAGCAGTACTTC. Its protein product is CASSFPGLAGWFYEQYF. This chain uses TRBV7-2 with TRBJ2-7; 13 bases fit TRBD2. Germline trimming cut 3 bases from V and 3 bases from J; bases unmatched to any gene: 8. Germline V CDR1 and CDR2: SGHTA, FQGNSA. The CDR3 contains 17 residues.

This chain links TRBV28 with TRBJ2-7; D remains unclear. The V gene lost 6 bases and the J gene lost 3 bases, with 6 bases spanning the gap. Per the germline V gene, CDR1 is MDHEN and CDR2 is SYDVKM. This CDR3 comprises 11 residues. CDR3 DNA: TGTGCCAGCAGCCAGATCTACGAGCAGTACTTC. Amino acid sequence: CASSQIYEQYF. The complete variable domain, with remaining parts taken from reference TRBV28 and TRBJ2-7, reads DVKVTQSSRYLVKRTGEKVFLECVQDMDHENMFWYRQDPGLGLRLIYFSYDVKMKEKGDIPEGYSVSREKKERFSLILESASTNQTSMYLCASSQIYEQYFGPGTRLTVT.

CDR3 sequence reads: CASNPGLAGGRNEQFF. Here the CDR3 DNA reads TGTGCCAGCAACCCGGGACTAGCGGGAGGTAGGAATGAGCAGTTCTTC. This rearrangement joins TRBV6-6 to TRBJ2-1; TRBD2 matches 15 bases. Germline loops: CDR1 MNHNY, CDR2 SVGAGI (reference sequence). Trimming took 7 bases from V and 7 from J; bases not matched to a gene: 8. The CDR3 runs to 16 residues.

This clone was observed a single time. This rearrangement joins TRBV19 to TRBJ1-5; D is ambiguous. The CDR3 consists of 15 residues. The germline V gene encodes CDR1 LNHDA and CDR2 SQIVND (reference sequence). The V end lost 2 bases, the J end lost 3 bases, and 11 bases lay between the germline ends. CDR3 amino acids: CASSISDNFNQPQHF. In DNA form, the CDR3 reads TGTGCCAGTAGTATAAGCGACAACTTCAATCAGCCCCAGCATTTT.

The V call is TRBV10-3, the J call TRBJ1-1; no clear D. V was pared by 4 bases and J by 2 bases, with 11 bases between. Germline V CDR1 and CDR2: ENHRY, SYGVKD. This CDR3 has 14 residues. This CDR3 is CAISVGSVNTEAFF. The DNA of the CDR3 is TGTGCCATCAGTGTGGGCAGCGTTAACACTGAAGCTTTCTTT.

This clone was seen a handful of times. The chain links TRBV27 to TRBJ2-7; 9 nucleotides agree with TRBD2. Germline V gives CDR1 MNHEY, CDR2 SMNVEV (reference sequence). The CDR3 length is 14 residues. The J segment lost 4 bases and the V segment lost 3 bases, leaving 4 bases of the junction unmatched. CDR3 bases: TGTGCCAGCAGTTTTAGCGGGAGCGGGTACGAGCAGTACTTC. Translated, it gives CASSFSGSGYEQYF.

In the case of this clone: Additional DNA sequences in this sample encode the identical CDR3. This chain connects TRBV5-1 to TRBJ2-3; D may be TRBD1 or TRBD2 (7 bases each). Trimming removed 0 bases at V and 3 bases at J, with 14 bases between. CDR1 SGHRS and CDR2 YFSETQ come from the germline V gene. CDR3 size: 16 residues. The CDR3 region is CASSLGEGAVTDTQYF. The CDR3 nucleotides read TGCGCCAGCAGCTTGGGGGAGGGGGCTGTGACAGATACGCAGTATTTT. Full variable domain (outside the CDR3, taken from reference TRBV5-1 and TRBJ2-3): KAGVTQTPRYLIKTRGQQVTLSCSPISGHRSVSWYQQTPGQGLQFLFEYFSETQRNKGNFPGRFSGRQFSNSRSEMNVSTLELGDSALYLCASSLGEGAVTDTQYFGPGTRLTVL.

This rearrangement joins TRBV12-3 or TRBV12-4 to TRBJ1-2, with TRBD1 matching over 7 bases. The CDR3 runs 13 residues. V shed 5 bases, J shed 8 bases, and the junction held 8 bases outside the gene matches. The CDR3 sequence: CASSPTGVDGYTF. DNA for the CDR3: TGTGCCAGCAGTCCTACAGGGGTGGACGGCTACACCTTC.

The chain recombines TRBV19 with TRBJ2-2; 9 nucleotides line up with TRBD1. Germline assignment: CDR1 LNHDA and CDR2 SQIVND (reference sequence). With 4 bases clipped from V and 6 bases from J, the junction kept 6 bases outside the gene matches. The CDR3 sequence is 15 residues long. The CDR3 bases are TGTGCCAGTAGTACTCCTCGACAGGGGGCCGGGGAGCTGTTTTTT. Translating it yields CASSTPRQGAGELFF.

The rearrangement uses TRBV25-1 and TRBJ2-3; D ambiguous. CDR1 and CDR2 from the germline V gene are MGHDK and SYGVNS. The CDR3 consists of 12 residues. Trimming shortened V by 8 bases and J by 2 bases, and 8 bases separated the two germline ends. This CDR3 reads CASGLSTDTQYF. In DNA form, the CDR3 reads TGTGCCAGCGGTCTTTCCACAGATACGCAGTATTTT.

J is TRBJ2-1 and V is TRBV27, with 11 nucleotides matching TRBD2. The CDR3 spans 15 residues. The V gene end was trimmed by 5 bases and the J gene end by 3 bases; junction bases not matched to a gene: 3. Per the germline V gene, CDR1 is MNHEY and CDR2 is SMNVEV (reference sequence). The CDR3 loop reads CASSAGTSGYNEQFF. The DNA of the CDR3 is TGTGCCAGCAGTGCCGGGACTAGCGGCTACAATGAGCAGTTCTTC.

The chain links TRBV27 to TRBJ1-6; no firm D call. This CDR3 contains 15 residues. V lost 7 bases, J lost 4 bases, and 14 bases lay in between. From germline, CDR1 is MNHEY and CDR2 SMNVEV (reference sequence). CDR3 amino acids: CASTTGLPYNSPLHF. CDR3 sequence (DNA): TGTGCCAGCACAACCGGCCTCCCTTATAATTCACCCCTCCACTTT.

This clone was recorded once. This sequence joins TRBV29-1 and TRBJ1-5, with a tentative D call TRBD1 (5 bases). Germline assignment: CDR1 SQVTM and CDR2 ANQGSEA. The CDR3 has 13 residues. Trimming removed 6 bases from V and 2 bases from J, with 11 bases in between. CDR3 DNA sequence: TGCAGCGTCCTCTTAGGGGGCAATCAGCCCCAGCATTTT. It is translated as CSVLLGGNQPQHF.

V is TRBV7-9 and J is TRBJ2-7, with a weak D call TRBD2 (6 bases). Trimming cost V 1 base and J 2 bases, with 6 bases left between them. Germline loops: CDR1 SEHNR, CDR2 FQNEAQ (reference sequence). There are 13 residues in the CDR3. CDR3 coding DNA: TGTGCCAGCAGCTTAGGGACTACCTACGAGCAGTACTTC. Its translation: CASSLGTTYEQYF.

This chain links TRBV5-1 with TRBJ2-1, with 12 nucleotides matching TRBD2. CDR1 and CDR2 from the germline V gene are SGHRS and YFSETQ. The CDR3 has 16 residues. V lost 6 bases and J lost 4; bases outside the gene matches: 8. CDR3 region: CASTRLAGGKYNEQFF. The CDR3 DNA reads TGCGCCAGCACCCGGCTAGCGGGAGGGAAATACAATGAGCAGTTCTTC.

This clone was counted once. The V and J genes are TRBV24-1 and TRBJ1-4; 9 bases fit TRBD1. This CDR3 comprises 14 residues. V gave up 10 bases and J gave up 8 bases; unmatched junction bases: 10. From germline, CDR1 is KGHDR and CDR2 SFDVKD. The CDR3 loop reads CATPWGTGREKLFF. The CDR3 nucleotides are TGTGCCACTCCGTGGGGGACAGGGCGCGAAAAACTGTTTTTT.

This sequence joins TRBV5-1 and TRBJ1-1; no reliable D call. This CDR3 is built from 16 residues. V was shortened by 3 bases and J by 0 bases, with 15 bases between the two germline ends. Germline V lookup: CDR1 SGHRS, CDR2 YFSETQ. This CDR3 is CASSSTTQTMNTEAFF. CDR3 nucleotides: TGCGCCAGCAGCTCCACGACCCAGACCATGAACACTGAAGCTTTCTTT.

The rearrangement uses TRBV6-5 and TRBJ2-7, with 8 nucleotides matching TRBD2. V shed 10 bases, J shed 9 bases, and the junction held 11 bases outside the gene matches. The germline CDR1 and CDR2 sequences are MNHEY and SVGAGI. This CDR3 has 12 residues. The CDR3 DNA follows: TGTGCCATCGCCACGGGGGGGCAGGGGCAGTACTTC. Protein: CAIATGGQGQYF.

The table lists this clone with a count of one. The genes are TRBV6-1 and TRBJ2-2; possibly TRBD1 for D (5 bases). V gave up 4 bases and J gave up 0 bases, with 15 bases separating them. Germline loops: CDR1 MNHNS, CDR2 SASEGT. The CDR3 is made up of 17 amino acids. The CDR3 DNA is TGTGCCAGCAGTGCGCTCGTCGGCAGGGCGAACACCGGGGAGCTGTTTTTT. Its protein is CASSALVGRANTGELFF.

The gene calls are TRBV5-1 and TRBJ1-2, with 8 positions matching TRBD1. CDR1 is SGHRS and CDR2 is YFSETQ in the germline V gene. The length of the CDR3 is 15 residues. Trimming took 1 base from V and 5 from J; bases not matched to a gene: 7. The CDR3 nucleotides read TGCGCCAGCAGCTTGTCTCTTGACAGGGGTTATGGCTACACCTTC. It is translated as CASSLSLDRGYGYTF.

This rearrangement joins TRBV7-8 to TRBJ2-5, with 10 bases that match TRBD1. This CDR3 is built from 15 residues. V shed 0 bases, J shed 5 bases, and the junction held 3 bases outside the gene matches. In germline, CDR1 is SGHVS, CDR2 FQNEAQ. In nucleotides, the CDR3 is TGTGCCAGCAGCTTAGCGCCGGGACAGGGGGAGACCCAGTACTTC. This gives the protein CASSLAPGQGETQYF.

This chain joins TRBV20-1 and TRBJ1-2; D is undetermined. The germline V and J ends were trimmed by 3 bases and 7 bases, with 9 bases remaining between them. This CDR3 is built from 11 residues. Germline-derived CDR1 and CDR2 are DFQATT and SNEGSKA (reference sequence). Here the CDR3 DNA reads TGCAGTGCTAGTGACGGCTTTGGCTACACCTTC. As protein: CSASDGFGYTF.

J is TRBJ1-2 and V is TRBV18; unclear D gene. Germline-derived CDR1 and CDR2 are KGHSH and LQKENI. The CDR3 consists of 14 residues. V lost 3 bases and J 0 bases, leaving 8 bases between the germline ends. The CDR3 nucleotides are TGTGCCAGCTCACCCCCGGGAGCTAACTATGGCTACACCTTC. Its protein product is CASSPPGANYGYTF.

The chain has TRBV6-6 and TRBJ2-1, with 7 bases matching TRBD2. The CDR3 covers 14 residues. Trimming took 2 bases from V and 6 from J; bases not matched to a gene: 4. CDR1 and CDR2 (germline): MNHNY, SVGAGI (reference sequence). For the CDR3, the DNA is TGTGCCAGCAGTTACCCTACGGGGGGCAATGAGCAGTTCTTC. Protein: CASSYPTGGNEQFF.

The chain combines TRBV6-6 with TRBJ2-1; 11 bases agree with TRBD2. Germline CDR1 reads MNHNY; CDR2 reads SVGAGI (reference sequence). The CDR3 covers 16 residues. The V gene end was trimmed by 5 bases and the J gene end by 3 bases; junction bases not matched to a gene: 6. The CDR3 region has the DNA TGTGCCAGCAGTCGGCCCGGGACTAGCGGCTACAATGAGCAGTTCTTC. Protein: CASSRPGTSGYNEQFF.

CDR3 sequence reads: CSARQYGYTF. The CDR3 region has the DNA TGCAGTGCTAGACAGTATGGCTACACCTTC. The chain has TRBV20-1 and TRBJ1-2; no clear D. The CDR3 runs 10 residues. From germline, CDR1 is DFQATT and CDR2 SNEGSKA (reference sequence). Trimming stripped 2 bases from V and 5 bases from J, with 3 bases between.

CDR3 in DNA: TGTGCCAGCAGCCCGACAGCGGTTGCGAACACTGAAGCTTTCTTT. This sequence encodes CASSPTAVANTEAFF. The chain uses TRBV3-1 (or the pseudogene TRBV3-2) and TRBJ1-1; TRBD1 might be the D (5 bases). Trimming cost V 4 bases and J 1 base, with 13 bases left between them. In germline, CDR1 is LGHDT, CDR2 YNNKEL (reference sequence). This CDR3 region has 15 residues.